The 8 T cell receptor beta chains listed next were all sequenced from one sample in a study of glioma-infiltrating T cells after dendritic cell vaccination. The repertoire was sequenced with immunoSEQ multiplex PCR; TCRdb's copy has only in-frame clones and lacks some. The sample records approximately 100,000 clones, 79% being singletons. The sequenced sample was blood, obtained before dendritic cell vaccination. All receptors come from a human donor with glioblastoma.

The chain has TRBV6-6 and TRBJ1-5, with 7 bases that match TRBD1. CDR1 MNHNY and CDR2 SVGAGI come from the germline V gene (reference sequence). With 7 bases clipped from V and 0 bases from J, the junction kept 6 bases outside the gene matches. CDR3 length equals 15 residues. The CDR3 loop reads CASMLGQASNQPQHF. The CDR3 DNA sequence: TGTGCCAGCATGTTAGGACAGGCTAGCAATCAGCCCCAGCATTTT.

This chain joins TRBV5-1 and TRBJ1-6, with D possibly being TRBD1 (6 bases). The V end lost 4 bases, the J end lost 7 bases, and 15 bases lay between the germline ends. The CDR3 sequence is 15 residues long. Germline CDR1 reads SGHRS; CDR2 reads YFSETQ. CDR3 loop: CASSPQQGSNSPLHF. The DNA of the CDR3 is TGCGCCAGCAGCCCCCAACAGGGTTCGAATTCACCCCTCCACTTT.

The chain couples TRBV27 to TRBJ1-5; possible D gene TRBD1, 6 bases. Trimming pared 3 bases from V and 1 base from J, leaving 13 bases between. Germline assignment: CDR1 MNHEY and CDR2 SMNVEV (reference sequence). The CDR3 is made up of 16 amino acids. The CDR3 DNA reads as TGTGCCAGCAGTTTGAACAGGGACAAAAGCAATCAGCCCCAGCATTTT. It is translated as CASSLNRDKSNQPQHF.

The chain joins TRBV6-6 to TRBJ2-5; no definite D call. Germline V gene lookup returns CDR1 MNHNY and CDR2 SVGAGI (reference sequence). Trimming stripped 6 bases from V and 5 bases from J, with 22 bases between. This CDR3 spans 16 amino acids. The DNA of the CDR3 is TGTGCCAGCAGCTATTTGAGGTGGAGCCCCCGGGAGACCCAGTACTTC. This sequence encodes CASSYLRWSPRETQYF.

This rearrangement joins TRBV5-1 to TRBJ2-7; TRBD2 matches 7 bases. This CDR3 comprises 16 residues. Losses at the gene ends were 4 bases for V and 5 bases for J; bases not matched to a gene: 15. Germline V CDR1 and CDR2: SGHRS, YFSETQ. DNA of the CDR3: TGCGCCAGCAGCCTCCCAGGAGCGGGGAAATCCCACGAGCAGTACTTC. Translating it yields CASSLPGAGKSHEQYF. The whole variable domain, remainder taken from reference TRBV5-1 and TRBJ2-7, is KAGVTQTPRYLIKTRGQQVTLSCSPISGHRSVSWYQQTPGQGLQFLFEYFSETQRNKGNFPGRFSGRQFSNSRSEMNVSTLELGDSALYLCASSLPGAGKSHEQYFGPGTRLTVT.

CDR3 sequence (DNA): TGTGCCAGCAGCTTATACTCACCACAGGGGGGAGAGCAGTACTTC. It is translated as CASSLYSPQGGEQYF. The chain couples TRBV11-2 to TRBJ2-7; 8 positions agree with TRBD1. CDR3 size: 15 residues. The germline gives CDR1 SGHAT, CDR2 FQNNGV. The junction had 10 bases not matched to a gene; V was cut back by 2 bases and J by 7 bases.

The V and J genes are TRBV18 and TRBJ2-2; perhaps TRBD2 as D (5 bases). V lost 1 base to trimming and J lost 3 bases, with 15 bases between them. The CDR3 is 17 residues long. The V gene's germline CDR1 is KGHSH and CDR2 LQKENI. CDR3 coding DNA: TGTGCCAGCTCACCACAAACGGGGTCCTGGGACACCGGGGAGCTGTTTTTT. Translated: CASSPQTGSWDTGELFF.

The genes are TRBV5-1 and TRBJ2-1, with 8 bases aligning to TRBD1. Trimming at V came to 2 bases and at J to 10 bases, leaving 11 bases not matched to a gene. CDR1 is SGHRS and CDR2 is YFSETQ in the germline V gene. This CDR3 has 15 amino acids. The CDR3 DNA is TGCGCCAGCAGCTTATGGACAGGGCGAGTAGGAGAGCAGTTCTTC. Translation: CASSLWTGRVGEQFF.